This T cell receptor (beta chain) emerged from a study of monozygotic twins with inflammatory bowel disease. Study outcomes and limitations: Perhaps reflecting limited power, concordant and discordant twins did not differ in repertoire similarity. No single strong signal or clonotype associated with IBD was supported.

CDR3 size: 17 residues. Germline assignment: CDR1 KGHSH and CDR2 LQKENI. Notes on this clonotype: Its matching antigen is unknown.

Template switching appended UMIs that held a 6-nucleotide sample barcode. With around 15 and 9 cycles respectively, two nested PCRs were carried out on TCRalpha and TCRbeta cDNA. TCRdb re-called the 5' RACE reads and catalogs CDR3 proteins one per entry, DNA excluded. The listing records about 300,000 distinct CDR3 sequences. The gene calls are TRBV18 and TRBJ2-7; no DNA is available, so the TRBD1 call from TCRdb remains unchecked. Material: blood. This sequence originates from a human donor with ulcerative colitis or Crohn's disease, or a healthy co-twin of an affected twin (not recorded which). The CDR3 sequence: CASSPFLGTGSTYEQYF.